The 21 T cell receptor beta chains below all came from one sample that was sequenced in a study of shared T cell receptors in the human thymus. Data came from immunoSEQ multiplex PCR; TCRdb stores just in-frame clones and leaves some out. The table includes approximately 760,000 clones, roughly 88% detected once. These data also formed part of another study, on human thymus T cells.

Material for sequencing was thymocytes. Every receptor here comes from a girl under three years old with a congenital heart defect.

The chain recombines TRBV5-1 with TRBJ1-5; weak D call: TRBD1 (5 bases). V lost 4 bases to trimming and J lost 2 bases, with 13 bases between them. The CDR3 runs 15 residues. Germline V gives CDR1 SGHRS, CDR2 YFSETQ. CDR3 nucleotides: TGCGCCAGCAGCCCCCTAGGCAGGGGCAATCAGCCCCAGCATTTT. Its protein is CASSPLGRGNQPQHF.

The chain uses TRBV6-1 and TRBJ1-3, with no clear D. The CDR3 has 14 residues. Trimming stripped 6 bases from V and 0 bases from J, with 9 bases between. Germline V gives CDR1 MNHNS, CDR2 SASEGT. The CDR3 region is CASRATTSGNTIYF. The CDR3 DNA sequence: TGTGCCAGCAGGGCCACTACCTCTGGAAACACCATATATTTT.

The V call is TRBV2, the J call TRBJ2-7; the match to TRBD2 covers 12 bases. J was trimmed by 4 bases and V by 6 bases; bases with no gene match: 7. The CDR3 sequence is 15 residues long. The germline V gene has CDR1 SNHLY and CDR2 FYNNEI. CDR3 in DNA: TGTGCCAGCAGACCCCTAGCGGGGGGGCGTTACGAGCAGTACTTC. The encoded protein is CASRPLAGGRYEQYF.

The genes are TRBV12-5 and TRBJ1-1, with 9 nucleotides matching TRBD1. This CDR3 region has 16 residues. V dropped 7 bases and J dropped 3; count of bases not matched to a gene: 12. Germline CDR1 is LGHNT and CDR2 is FRNRAP. CDR3 loop: CASAGDRASRDTEAFF. The CDR3 nucleotides are TGTGCTAGTGCCGGGGACAGGGCGTCGAGGGACACTGAAGCTTTCTTT.

This clone was detected once. The V call is TRBV29-1, the J call TRBJ1-2, with D possibly matching TRBD1 (5 bases). The germline V gene has CDR1 SQVTM and CDR2 ANQGSEA. V was trimmed by 0 bases and J by 2 bases, leaving 16 bases between them. The CDR3 spans 16 residues. The CDR3 spells CSVEDESPRENYGYTF. The CDR3 nucleotides are TGCAGCGTTGAAGATGAATCCCCCAGGGAAAACTATGGCTACACCTTC.

CDR3 sequence: CASSGGFGDEKLFF. DNA for the CDR3: TGTGCCAGCAGCGGCGGATTCGGGGATGAAAAACTGTTTTTT. The chain uses TRBV9 and TRBJ1-4; D gene uncertain. The CDR3 totals 14 residues. Trimming stripped 3 bases from V and 6 bases from J, with 12 bases between. The germline gives CDR1 SGDLS, CDR2 YYNGEE.

This clone was counted once. The rearrangement links TRBV11-2 to TRBJ1-4, with 9 bases aligning to TRBD1. CDR3 size: 17 residues. Trimming at V came to 5 bases and at J to 10 bases, leaving 17 bases not matched to a gene. CDR1 and CDR2 (germline): SGHAT, FQNNGV. In DNA, the CDR3 is TGTGCCAGCAGCCCACAATCCGTCCGACAGGGGGTAGGAAAACTGTTTTTT. This translates into CASSPQSVRQGVGKLFF.

The chain joins TRBV7-2 to TRBJ2-5; D call uncertain. This CDR3 contains 14 residues. Germline loops: CDR1 SGHTA, CDR2 FQGNSA. Trimming took off 3 bases at V and 3 bases at J, with 11 bases between the two ends. CDR3 coding DNA: TGTGCCAGCAGCTTCGGAGTCGGTGAAGAGACCCAGTACTTC. It is translated as CASSFGVGEETQYF.

The V gene is TRBV7-2, the J gene TRBJ1-3; the D is unclear. The V and J ends lost 2 bases and 0 bases respectively, with 14 bases between them. CDR1 and CDR2 (germline): SGHTA, FQGNSA. The CDR3 runs to 17 residues. The CDR3 here is CASSLTGEVNSGNTIYF. CDR3 coding DNA: TGTGCCAGCAGCTTAACGGGTGAGGTCAACTCTGGAAACACCATATATTTT.

The J gene is TRBJ2-1, the V gene TRBV4-1; 7 bases line up with TRBD2. The germline V gene has CDR1 MGHRA and CDR2 YSYEKL. Losses at the gene ends were 3 bases for V and 3 bases for J; bases not matched to a gene: 11. CDR3 length equals 17 residues. CDR3 nucleotides: TGCGCCAGCAGCCATTTCCGAGCGGGGAATAACTACAATGAGCAGTTCTTC. Translating gives CASSHFRAGNNYNEQFF.

The chain links TRBV6-5 to TRBJ1-3; the D gene is possibly TRBD1 (6 bases). Trimming left V 0 bases short and J 2 bases short, with 8 bases between. The CDR3 runs 15 residues. Germline V gene data show CDR1 as MNHEY and CDR2 as SVGAGI. The CDR3 loop is CASSYSSGAGNTIYF. The CDR3 coding sequence is TGTGCCAGCAGTTACTCGTCAGGGGCTGGAAACACCATATATTTT.

V usage is TRBV4-2 and J usage is TRBJ1-4, with D tentatively TRBD1 (6 bases). The germline V and J ends were trimmed by 0 bases and 6 bases, with 20 bases remaining between them. The CDR3 length is 18 residues. Germline V gene lookup returns CDR1 LGHNA and CDR2 YNFKEQ. The CDR3 coding sequence is TGTGCCAGCAGCCAAGAAGCCCAGGGGACCTCTTTGGATGAAAAACTGTTTTTT. As protein: CASSQEAQGTSLDEKLFF.

The J gene is TRBJ1-2, the V gene TRBV29-1; D perhaps matches TRBD1 (6 bases). Germline CDR1 is SQVTM and CDR2 is ANQGSEA. CDR3 length equals 13 residues. V was trimmed by 4 bases and J by 1 base, leaving 10 bases between them. The CDR3: CSVGTVNNYGYTF. The CDR3 nucleotides read TGCAGCGTTGGGACAGTGAATAACTATGGCTACACCTTC.

The chain joins TRBV4-1 to TRBJ2-1, with 13 bases aligning to TRBD2. The CDR3 is 18 residues long. V was pared by 4 bases and J by 3 bases, with 9 bases of the junction left unmatched. Germline V gives CDR1 MGHRA, CDR2 YSYEKL. The DNA for the CDR3 is TGCGCCAGCAGCCCCCGACTAGCGGGGGGCAGAATCTACAATGAGCAGTTCTTC. Residues: CASSPRLAGGRIYNEQFF.

V gene TRBV27 combines with J gene TRBJ2-7, with 7 bases fitting TRBD1. V was clipped by 6 bases and J by 6 bases; unmatched bases: 8. The length of the CDR3 is 13 residues. The germline CDR1 and CDR2 sequences are MNHEY and SMNVEV (reference sequence). The DNA for the CDR3 is TGTGCCAGCAGAGACCTACAGGGGTCCGAGCAGTACTTC. Translated, it gives CASRDLQGSEQYF.

The rearrangement links TRBV7-8 to TRBJ2-2; 8 bases are shared with TRBD1. The J segment lost 2 bases and the V segment lost 8 bases, leaving 16 bases of the junction unmatched. CDR3 length: 18 residues. Looked up from germline, CDR1 is SGHVS and CDR2 is FQNEAQ. CDR3 region: CASSKGTRGQGNTGELFF. In DNA, the CDR3 is TGTGCCAGCTCAAAAGGGACTCGCGGACAGGGAAACACCGGGGAGCTGTTTTTT.

The chain couples TRBV7-2 to TRBJ2-3, with D maybe TRBD1 (5 bases). Trimming cost V 6 bases and J 6 bases, with 13 bases left between them. CDR1 SGHTA and CDR2 FQGNSA come from the germline V gene. This CDR3 is 13 amino acids long. The CDR3, as DNA: TGTGCCAGCAGGAGACAGAGAGCGGATACGCAGTATTTT. Protein: CASRRQRADTQYF.

J is TRBJ1-6 and V is TRBV5-1, with D maybe TRBD1 (6 bases). The CDR3 extends over 18 amino acids. V was pared by 4 bases and J by 0 bases, with 17 bases between. Germline CDR1 is SGHRS and CDR2 is YFSETQ. CDR3 DNA sequence: TGCGCCAGCAGCGAACCAAACAGGGATAGCTCCTATAATTCACCCCTCCACTTT. Residues: CASSEPNRDSSYNSPLHF.

Comments on this clone: Other DNA sequences in the same sample also yield this CDR3. V is TRBV29-1 and J is TRBJ1-1; D remains unclear. V dropped 4 bases and J dropped 7 bases, with 7 bases sitting between them. This CDR3 is 10 amino acids long. The germline gives CDR1 SQVTM, CDR2 ANQGSEA. CDR3 bases: TGCAGCGTTGTAGGAGGTGAAGCTTTCTTT. Translation gives CSVVGGEAFF.

This rearrangement joins TRBV11-2 to TRBJ2-1, with D unresolved. Germline V gene sequence: CDR1 SGHAT, CDR2 FQNNGV. This CDR3 spans 13 amino acids. Trimming removed 1 base from V and 8 bases from J, with 9 bases in between. The CDR3 coding sequence is TGTGCCAGCAGCTTAGTCTCTGAGGATGAGCAGTTCTTC. The encoded protein is CASSLVSEDEQFF.

This rearrangement joins TRBV7-2 to TRBJ2-5; 12 nucleotides agree with TRBD1. The trim removed 3 bases at V and 5 bases at J, leaving 7 bases unmatched. Germline V gene sequence: CDR1 SGHTA, CDR2 FQGNSA. The CDR3 is 16 amino acids. The CDR3 DNA reads as TGTGCCAGCAGCTTTTACCGGGACAGGGGGCGTGAGACCCAGTACTTC. Its translation is CASSFYRDRGRETQYF.